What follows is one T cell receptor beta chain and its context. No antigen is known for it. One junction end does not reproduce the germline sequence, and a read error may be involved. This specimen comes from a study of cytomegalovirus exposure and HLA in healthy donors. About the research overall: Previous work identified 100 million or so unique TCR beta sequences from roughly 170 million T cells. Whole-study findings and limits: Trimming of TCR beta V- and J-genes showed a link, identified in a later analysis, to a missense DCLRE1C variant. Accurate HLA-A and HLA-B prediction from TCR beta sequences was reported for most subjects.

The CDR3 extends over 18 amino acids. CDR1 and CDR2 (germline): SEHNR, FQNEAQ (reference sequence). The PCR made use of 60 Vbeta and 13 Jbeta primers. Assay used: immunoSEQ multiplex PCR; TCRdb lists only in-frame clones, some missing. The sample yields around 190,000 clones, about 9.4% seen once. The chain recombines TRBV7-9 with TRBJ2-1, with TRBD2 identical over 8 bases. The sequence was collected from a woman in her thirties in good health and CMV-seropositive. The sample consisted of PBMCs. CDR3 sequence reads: CASSLSGSTGRMSSSLIF. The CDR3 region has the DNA TGTGCCAGCAGCCTAAGCGGGAGTACCGGCCGCATGAGCAGTTCTTTGATCTTC.